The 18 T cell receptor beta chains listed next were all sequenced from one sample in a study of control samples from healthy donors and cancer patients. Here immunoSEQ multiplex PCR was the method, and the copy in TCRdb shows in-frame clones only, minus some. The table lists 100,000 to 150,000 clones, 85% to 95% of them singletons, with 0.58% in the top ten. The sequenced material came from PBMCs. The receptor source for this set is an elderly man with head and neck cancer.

The CDR3 spells CASSHSDRTYGYTF. DNA of the CDR3: TGCGCCAGCAGCCATTCGGACAGGACCTATGGCTACACCTTC. The chain links TRBV4-1 to TRBJ1-2, with 7 bases fitting TRBD1. V was pared by 3 bases and J by 4 bases, with 5 bases of the junction left unmatched. This CDR3 is 14 amino acids long. Germline V CDR1 and CDR2: MGHRA, YSYEKL.

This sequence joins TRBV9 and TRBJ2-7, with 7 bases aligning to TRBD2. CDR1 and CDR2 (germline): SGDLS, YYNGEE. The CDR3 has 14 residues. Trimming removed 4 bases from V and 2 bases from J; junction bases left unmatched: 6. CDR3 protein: CASSQSGKPYEQYF. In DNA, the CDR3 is TGTGCCAGCAGCCAAAGCGGGAAACCCTACGAGCAGTACTTC.

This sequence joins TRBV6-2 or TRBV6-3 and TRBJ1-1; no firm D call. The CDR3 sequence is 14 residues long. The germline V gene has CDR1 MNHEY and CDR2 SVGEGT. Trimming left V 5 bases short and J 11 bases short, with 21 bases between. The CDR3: CASSIAAPSAGAFF. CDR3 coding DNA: TGTGCCAGCAGTATCGCCGCTCCGTCGGCGGGGGCTTTCTTT.

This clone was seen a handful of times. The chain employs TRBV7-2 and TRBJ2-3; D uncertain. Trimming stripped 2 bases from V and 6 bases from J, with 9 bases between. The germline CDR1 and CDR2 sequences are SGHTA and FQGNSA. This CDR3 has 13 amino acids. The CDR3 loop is CASSLSPTDTQYF. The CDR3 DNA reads TGTGCCAGCAGCTTATCCCCCACGGATACGCAGTATTTT. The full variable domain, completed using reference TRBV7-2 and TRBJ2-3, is GAGVSQSPSNKVTEKGKDVELRCDPISGHTALYWYRQSLGQGLEFLIYFQGNSAPDKSGLPSDRFSAERTGGSVSTLTIQRTQQEDSAVYLCASSLSPTDTQYFGPGTRLTVL.

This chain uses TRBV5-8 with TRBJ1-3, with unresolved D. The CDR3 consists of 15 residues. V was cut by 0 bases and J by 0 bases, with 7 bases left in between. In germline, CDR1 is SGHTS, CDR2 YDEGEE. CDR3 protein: CASSLGSSSGNTIYF. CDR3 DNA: TGTGCCAGCAGCTTGGGGTCCAGCTCTGGAAACACCATATATTTT.

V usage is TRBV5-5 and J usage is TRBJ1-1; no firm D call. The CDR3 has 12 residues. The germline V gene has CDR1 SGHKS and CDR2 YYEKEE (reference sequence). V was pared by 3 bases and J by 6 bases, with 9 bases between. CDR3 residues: CASSSPYPEAFF. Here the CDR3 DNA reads TGTGCCAGCAGCTCCCCCTACCCTGAAGCTTTCTTT.

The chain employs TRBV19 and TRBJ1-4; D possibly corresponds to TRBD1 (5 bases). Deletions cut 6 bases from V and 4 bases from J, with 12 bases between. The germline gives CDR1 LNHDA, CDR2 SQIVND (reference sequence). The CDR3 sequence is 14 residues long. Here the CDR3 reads CASSKQDLNEKLFF. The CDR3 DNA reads TGTGCCAGTAGCAAACAGGACCTTAATGAAAAACTGTTTTTT.

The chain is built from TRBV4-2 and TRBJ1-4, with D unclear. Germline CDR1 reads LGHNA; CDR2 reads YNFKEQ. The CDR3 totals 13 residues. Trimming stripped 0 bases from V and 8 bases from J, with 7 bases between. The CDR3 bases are TGTGCCAGCAGCCAAGATCCGGGGGAAAAACTGTTTTTT. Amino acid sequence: CASSQDPGEKLFF.

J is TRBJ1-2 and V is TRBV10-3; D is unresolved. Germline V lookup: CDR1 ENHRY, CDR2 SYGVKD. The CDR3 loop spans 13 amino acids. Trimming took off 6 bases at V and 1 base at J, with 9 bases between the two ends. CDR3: CAIRTYLNYGYTF. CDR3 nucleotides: TGTGCCATCAGGACATACCTTAACTATGGCTACACCTTC.

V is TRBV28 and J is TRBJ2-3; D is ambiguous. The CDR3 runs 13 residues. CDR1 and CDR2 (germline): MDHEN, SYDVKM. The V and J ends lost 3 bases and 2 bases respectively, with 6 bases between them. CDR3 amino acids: CASSFLNTDTQYF. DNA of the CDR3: TGTGCCAGCAGTTTCCTAAACACAGATACGCAGTATTTT.

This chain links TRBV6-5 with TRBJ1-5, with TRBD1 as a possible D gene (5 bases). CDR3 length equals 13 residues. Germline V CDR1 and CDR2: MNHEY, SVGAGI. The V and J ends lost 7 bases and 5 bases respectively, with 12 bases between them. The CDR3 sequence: CASTDSRHQPQHF. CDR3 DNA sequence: TGTGCCAGCACCGACAGTCGCCATCAGCCCCAGCATTTT.

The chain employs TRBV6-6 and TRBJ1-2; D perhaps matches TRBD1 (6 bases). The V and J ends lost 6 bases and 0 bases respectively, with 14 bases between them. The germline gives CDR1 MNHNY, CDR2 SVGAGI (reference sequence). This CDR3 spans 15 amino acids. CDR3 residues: CASRNSGAPNYGYTF. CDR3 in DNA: TGTGCCAGCAGGAACTCAGGGGCTCCTAACTATGGCTACACCTTC.

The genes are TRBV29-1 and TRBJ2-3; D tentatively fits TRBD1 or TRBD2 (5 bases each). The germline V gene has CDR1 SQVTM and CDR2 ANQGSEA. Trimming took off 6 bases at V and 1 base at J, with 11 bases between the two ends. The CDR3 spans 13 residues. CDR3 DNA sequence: TGCAGCGTCCAGGGAGTGGGCACAGATACGCAGTATTTT. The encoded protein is CSVQGVGTDTQYF.

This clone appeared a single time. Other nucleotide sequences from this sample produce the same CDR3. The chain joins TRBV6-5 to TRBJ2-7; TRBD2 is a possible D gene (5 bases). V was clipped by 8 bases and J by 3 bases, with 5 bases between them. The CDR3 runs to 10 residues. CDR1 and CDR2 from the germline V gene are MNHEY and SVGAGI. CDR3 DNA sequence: TGTGCCAGCGGGAGCTACGAGCAGTACTTC. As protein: CASGSYEQYF.

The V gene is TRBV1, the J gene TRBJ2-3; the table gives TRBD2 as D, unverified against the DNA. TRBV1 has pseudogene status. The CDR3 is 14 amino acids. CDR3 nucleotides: TGCACCAGCAGCCAGGCTAGCGGGGTAGATACGCAGTATTTT. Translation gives CTSSQASGVDTQYF.

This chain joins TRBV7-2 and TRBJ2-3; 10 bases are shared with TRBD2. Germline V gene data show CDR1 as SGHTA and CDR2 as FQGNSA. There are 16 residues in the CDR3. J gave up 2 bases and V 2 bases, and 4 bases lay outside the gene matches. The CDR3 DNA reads TGTGCCAGCAGCTTAACAGCGGGGGGGTTCACAGATACGCAGTATTTT. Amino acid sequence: CASSLTAGGFTDTQYF.

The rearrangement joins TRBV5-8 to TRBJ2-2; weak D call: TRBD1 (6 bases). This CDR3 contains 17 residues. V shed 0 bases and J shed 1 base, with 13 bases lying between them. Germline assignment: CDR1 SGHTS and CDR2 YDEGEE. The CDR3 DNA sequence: TGTGCCAGCAGCTTGGGAAGCGCAGGGGTGAACACCGGGGAGCTGTTTTTT. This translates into CASSLGSAGVNTGELFF.

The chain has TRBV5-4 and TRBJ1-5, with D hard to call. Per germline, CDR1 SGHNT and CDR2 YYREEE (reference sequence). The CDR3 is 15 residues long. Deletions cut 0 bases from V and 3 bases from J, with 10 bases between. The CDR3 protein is CASSLAGTPNQPQHF. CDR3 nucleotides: TGTGCCAGCAGCTTGGCCGGAACGCCCAATCAGCCCCAGCATTTT.